Below are 18 T cell receptor beta chains sequenced from a single sample in a study of blood T cell repertoires in COVID-19. The data were produced by immunoSEQ multiplex PCR, yet TCRdb's version contains in-frame clones alone and is incomplete. The table shows roughly 260,000 clones, with more than 75% occurring only once. Sequenced input: peripheral blood. All receptors come from a man in his forties who had recovered from COVID-19.

J is TRBJ2-3 and V is TRBV5-1; 8 nucleotides agree with TRBD1. V trimming: 4 bases; J trimming: 6 bases; junction bases outside the gene matches: 4. This CDR3 region has 13 residues. Germline V lookup: CDR1 SGHRS, CDR2 YFSETQ. The CDR3, as DNA: TGCGCCAGCAGCGACACAGGGGGGGATACGCAGTATTTT. It encodes CASSDTGGDTQYF.

The V and J genes are TRBV9 and TRBJ2-5; 7 bases are a match to TRBD2. V gave up 4 bases and J gave up 2 bases; unmatched junction bases: 5. The CDR3 is 14 amino acids. The germline gives CDR1 SGDLS, CDR2 YYNGEE. CDR3 protein: CASSPAGVQETQYF. DNA for the CDR3: TGTGCCAGCAGCCCCGCGGGGGTACAAGAGACCCAGTACTTC.

V gene TRBV6-5 combines with J gene TRBJ2-3; 8 bases map to TRBD1. The V and J ends lost 7 bases and 4 bases, in that order; junction bases with no gene match: 4. This CDR3 spans 13 amino acids. CDR1 and CDR2 from the germline V gene are MNHEY and SVGAGI. The CDR3 protein is CASTSGGADTQYF. CDR3 sequence (DNA): TGTGCCAGCACATCAGGGGGCGCAGATACGCAGTATTTT.

V is TRBV1 and J is TRBJ1-1. TRBV1 is recorded as a pseudogene. There are 15 residues in the CDR3. In DNA form, the CDR3 reads TGCACCAGCAGCCAGGGCGGTTCGGGGGACACTGAAGCTTTCTTT. This sequence encodes CTSSQGGSGDTEAFF.

V is TRBV5-1 and J is TRBJ2-5; tentatively, D is TRBD1 (6 bases). Deletions cut 5 bases from V and 2 bases from J, with 16 bases between. CDR1 SGHRS and CDR2 YFSETQ come from the germline V gene. The CDR3 is made up of 15 amino acids. DNA for the CDR3: TGCGCCAGCAGTTCGAGGCAGGGGATACAAGAGACCCAGTACTTC. Translating gives CASSSRQGIQETQYF.

This chain joins TRBV6-4 and TRBJ2-1; D gene ambiguous. The V gene's germline CDR1 is MRHNA and CDR2 SNTAGT. V was shortened by 3 bases and J by 3 bases, with 15 bases between the two germline ends. The CDR3 length is 16 residues. The CDR3 sequence is CASSEEAGVIYNEQFF. The CDR3 bases are TGTGCCAGCAGTGAAGAGGCCGGAGTAATCTACAATGAGCAGTTCTTC.

The chain recombines TRBV18 with TRBJ1-6; D gene uncertain. Germline CDR1 KGHSH, CDR2 LQKENI. The CDR3 has 15 residues. V was cut by 3 bases and J by 0 bases, with 6 bases left in between. CDR3 sequence (DNA): TGTGCCAGCTCACCTCCGGGCTCCTATAATTCACCCCTCCACTTT. It yields the protein CASSPPGSYNSPLHF. The full variable domain, in which reference TRBV18 and TRBJ1-6 provide the parts outside the CDR3, is NAGVMQNPRHLVRRRGQEARLRCSPMKGHSHVYWYRQLPEEGLKFMVYLQKENIIDESGMPKERFSAEFPKEGPSILRIQQVVRGDSAAYFCASSPPGSYNSPLHFGNGTRLTVT.

The chain recombines TRBV19 with TRBJ2-7, with a weak D call TRBD1 (6 bases). The V end lost 7 bases, the J end lost 2 bases, and 18 bases lay between the germline ends. CDR1 and CDR2 from the germline V gene are LNHDA and SQIVND (reference sequence). The CDR3 is made up of 15 amino acids. CDR3 amino acids: CASTPTPGQPYEQYF. CDR3 nucleotides: TGTGCCAGTACCCCTACGCCGGGACAACCCTACGAGCAGTACTTC.

The chain uses TRBV12-3 or TRBV12-4 and TRBJ2-1; no definite D call. This CDR3 is built from 12 residues. V lost 2 bases to trimming and J lost 6 bases, with 5 bases between them. The CDR3 DNA sequence: TGTGCCAGCAGTTTATCCCGCAATGAGCAGTTCTTC. Translating gives CASSLSRNEQFF.

V and J are TRBV19 and TRBJ2-3, with D tentatively TRBD1 (6 bases). The CDR3 extends over 14 amino acids. CDR1 and CDR2 from the germline V gene are LNHDA and SQIVND (reference sequence). Trimming shortened V by 8 bases and J by 0 bases, and 12 bases separated the two germline ends. CDR3 nucleotides: TGTGCCAGTCGTAACAGGGCTAGCACAGATACGCAGTATTTT. Protein: CASRNRASTDTQYF.

This chain connects TRBV5-6 to TRBJ2-1; D is undetermined. V lost 0 bases, J lost 11 bases, and 12 bases lay in between. Germline lookup yields CDR1 SGHDT and CDR2 YYEEEE. The CDR3 has 13 amino acids. CDR3 DNA: TGTGCCAGCAGCTTGGTTGCGCTTCAAAAGCAGTTCTTC. Protein product: CASSLVALQKQFF. The complete variable domain, with remaining parts taken from reference TRBV5-6 and TRBJ2-1, reads DAGVTQSPTHLIKTRGQQVTLRCSPKSGHDTVSWYQQALGQGPQFIFQYYEEEERQRGNFPDRFSGHQFPNYSSELNVNALLLGDSALYLCASSLVALQKQFFGPGTRLTVL.

This sequence joins TRBV18 and TRBJ2-1; 8 bases align to TRBD2. The CDR3 covers 16 residues. From germline, CDR1 is KGHSH and CDR2 LQKENI. J lost 5 bases, V lost 0 bases, and 6 bases had no gene match. The CDR3 loop reads CASSPPRGRRDNEQFF. The DNA of the CDR3 is TGTGCCAGCTCACCACCACGCGGGAGGAGGGACAATGAGCAGTTCTTC.

The CDR3 loop is CAWSTGLAGGRGYEQYF. The CDR3 nucleotides are TGTGCCTGGAGCACGGGACTAGCGGGAGGTCGAGGCTACGAGCAGTACTTC. The chain has TRBV30 and TRBJ2-7; 15 positions match TRBD2. The CDR3 runs to 17 residues. CDR1 is GTSNPN and CDR2 is SVGIG in the germline V gene (reference sequence). Trimming took 3 bases from V and 3 from J; bases not matched to a gene: 9.

The chain's CDR3 is CASSLAKLAANEQFF. CDR3 DNA sequence: TGTGCCAGCAGCTTGGCCAAACTAGCAGCAAATGAGCAGTTCTTC. The V call is TRBV5-4, the J call TRBJ2-1; D might be TRBD2 (6 bases). Trimming left V 0 bases short and J 7 bases short, with 14 bases between. From germline, CDR1 is SGHNT and CDR2 YYREEE (reference sequence). The CDR3 loop spans 15 amino acids.

A few counts support this clone. The rearrangement joins TRBV6-5 to TRBJ2-3, with 8 bases identical to TRBD2. Germline-derived CDR1 and CDR2 are MNHEY and SVGAGI. V shed 1 base and J 0 bases; nucleotides not matched to a gene: 3. CDR3 length: 16 amino acids. The CDR3 DNA sequence: TGTGCCAGCAGTTACTTCGCTAGCGGGAGCACAGATACGCAGTATTTT. As protein: CASSYFASGSTDTQYF.

A note on this clone: Given a much more abundant clone one base away, this may be a read error. This chain uses TRBV2 with TRBJ2-1; 14 bases fit TRBD2. The germline CDR1 and CDR2 sequences are SNHLY and FYNNEI. The CDR3 has 15 residues. V was pared by 1 base and J by 8 bases, with 1 base of the junction left unmatched. In DNA form, the CDR3 reads TGTGCCAGCAGTGAAGGACTAGCGGGAGGGGATGAGCAGTTCTTC. Its protein product is CASSEGLAGGDEQFF.

The V and J genes are TRBV29-1 and TRBJ2-1, with a tentative D call TRBD1 (7 bases). The V gene lost 3 bases and the J gene lost 6 bases, with 15 bases spanning the gap. The CDR3 consists of 14 residues. Germline values: CDR1 SQVTM, CDR2 ANQGSEA. The CDR3 DNA sequence: TGCAGCGTTGAGGGCAGGGGGGACAGCAATGAGCAGTTCTTC. It is translated as CSVEGRGDSNEQFF.

This rearrangement joins TRBV6-6 to TRBJ1-2; D possibly corresponds to TRBD1 (5 bases). This CDR3 has 11 amino acids. From germline, CDR1 is MNHNY and CDR2 SVGAGI (reference sequence). The ends were cut back, 6 bases at V and 4 bases at J, with 6 bases in the middle. DNA of the CDR3: TGTGCCAGCAGGACAGTCTATGGCTACACCTTC. This codes for CASRTVYGYTF.